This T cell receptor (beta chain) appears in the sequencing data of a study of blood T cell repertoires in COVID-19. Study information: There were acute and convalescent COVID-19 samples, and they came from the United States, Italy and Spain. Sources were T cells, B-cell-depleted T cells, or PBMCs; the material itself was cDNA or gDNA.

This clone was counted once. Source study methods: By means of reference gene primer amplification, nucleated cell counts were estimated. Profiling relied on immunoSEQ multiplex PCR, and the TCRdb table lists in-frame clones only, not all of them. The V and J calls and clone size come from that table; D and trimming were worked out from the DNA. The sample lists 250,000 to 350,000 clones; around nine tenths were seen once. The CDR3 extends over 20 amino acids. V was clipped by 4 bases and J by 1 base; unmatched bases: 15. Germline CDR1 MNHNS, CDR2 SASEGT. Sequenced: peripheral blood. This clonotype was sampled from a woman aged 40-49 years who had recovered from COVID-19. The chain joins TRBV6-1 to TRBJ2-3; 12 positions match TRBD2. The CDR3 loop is CASSGNPLGGLAGRTDTQYF. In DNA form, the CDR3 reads TGTGCCAGCAGTGGTAACCCTCTTGGCGGACTAGCGGGGCGCACAGATACGCAGTATTTT.